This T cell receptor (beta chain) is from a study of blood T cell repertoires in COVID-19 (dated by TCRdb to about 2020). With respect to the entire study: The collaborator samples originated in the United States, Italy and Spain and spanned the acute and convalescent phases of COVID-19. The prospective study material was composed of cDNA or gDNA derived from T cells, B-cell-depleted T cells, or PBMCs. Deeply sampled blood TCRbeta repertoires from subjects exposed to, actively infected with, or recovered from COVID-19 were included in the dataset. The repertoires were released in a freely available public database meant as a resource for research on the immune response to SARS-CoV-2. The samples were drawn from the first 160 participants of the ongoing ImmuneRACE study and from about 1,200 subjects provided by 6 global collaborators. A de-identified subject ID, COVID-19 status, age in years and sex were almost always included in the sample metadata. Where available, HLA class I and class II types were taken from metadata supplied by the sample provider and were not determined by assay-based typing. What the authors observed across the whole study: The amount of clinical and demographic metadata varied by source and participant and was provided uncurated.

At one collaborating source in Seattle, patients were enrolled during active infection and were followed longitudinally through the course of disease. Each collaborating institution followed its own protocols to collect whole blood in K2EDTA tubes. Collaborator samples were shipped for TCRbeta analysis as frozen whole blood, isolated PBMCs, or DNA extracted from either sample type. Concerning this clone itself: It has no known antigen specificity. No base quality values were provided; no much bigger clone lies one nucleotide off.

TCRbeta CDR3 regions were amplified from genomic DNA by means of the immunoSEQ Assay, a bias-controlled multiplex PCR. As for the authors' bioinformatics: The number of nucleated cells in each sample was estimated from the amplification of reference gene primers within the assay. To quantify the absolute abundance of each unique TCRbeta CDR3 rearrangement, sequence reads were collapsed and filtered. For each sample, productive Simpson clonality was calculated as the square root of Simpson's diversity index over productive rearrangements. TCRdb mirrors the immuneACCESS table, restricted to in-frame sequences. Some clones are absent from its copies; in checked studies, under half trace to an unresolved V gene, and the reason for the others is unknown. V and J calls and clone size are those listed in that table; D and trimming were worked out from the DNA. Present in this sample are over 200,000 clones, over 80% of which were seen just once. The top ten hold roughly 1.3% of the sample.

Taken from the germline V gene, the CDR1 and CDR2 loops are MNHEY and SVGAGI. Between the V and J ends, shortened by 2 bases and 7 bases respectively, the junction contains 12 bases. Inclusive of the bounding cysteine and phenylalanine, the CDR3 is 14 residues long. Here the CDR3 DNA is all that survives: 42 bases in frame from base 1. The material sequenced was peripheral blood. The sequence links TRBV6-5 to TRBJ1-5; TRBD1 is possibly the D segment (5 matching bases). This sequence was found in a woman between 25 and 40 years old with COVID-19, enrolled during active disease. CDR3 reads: CASSYGQGKQPQHF. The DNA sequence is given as TGTGCCAGCAGTTACGGTCAGGGAAAACAGCCCCAGCATTTT.